A selection of T cell receptor beta chains follows, all from one sample in a study of identical twins. TCRdb re-analysed the 5' RACE reads in MiXCR, keeping a single row per CDR3 protein. The sample lists around 200,000 distinct CDR3 sequences; roughly a tenth were seen once. Source material: memory (CD45RO+) T cells sorted from blood. Receptors originate from a young woman in good health. Each CDR3 is given with its conserved first and last residue. The D gene is left open where the match is weak. Only part of the rows carry a size: once, few, many, or a class if the clone is expanded.

cdr3_aa,cdr3_nt,j_call,d_call,v_call,cdr3_length,clone_size
CASSLLTSGGRFSYNEQFF,TGTGCCAGCAGCTTACTGACTAGCGGGGGGCGATTCTCCTACAATGAGCAGTTCTTC,TRBJ2-1,TRBD2,TRBV11-1,19,many
CSALSLSGKGRSYNEQFF,TGCAGTGCCTTATCCCTTAGCGGGAAGGGGCGCTCCTACAATGAGCAGTTCTTC,TRBJ2-1,TRBD2,TRBV20-1,18,.
CASSVAGKENIQYF,TGTGCCAGCAGCGTAGCGGGGAAAGAAAACATTCAGTACTTC,TRBJ2-4,.,TRBV9,14,many
CASSKPSGFYNEQFF,TGTGCCAGCAGTAAACCTAGCGGGTTTTACAATGAGCAGTTCTTC,TRBJ2-1,TRBD2,TRBV27,15,.
CASSSQGHIGETQYF,TGTGCCAGCAGCTCGCAGGGCCACATTGGGGAGACCCAGTACTTC,TRBJ2-5,.,TRBV7-2,15,few
CASSFGGPAGYTF,TGTGCCAGCAGCTTCGGTGGGCCGGCTGGCTACACCTTC,TRBJ1-2,.,TRBV7-9,13,many
CSTGTSGNLLDTQYF,TGCAGTACCGGGACTAGCGGGAACCTATTGGATACGCAGTATTTT,TRBJ2-3,TRBD2,TRBV20-1,15,.
CASSFVGTGKSGELFF,TGTGCCAGCAGCTTCGTTGGGACAGGGAAATCCGGGGAGCTGTTTTTT,TRBJ2-2,TRBD1,TRBV5-6,16,.
CASSLEDSAGLFF,TGCGCCAGCAGCTTGGAGGACAGTGCTGGACTGTTTTTT,TRBJ1-4,.,TRBV5-1,13,few
CASTADPYGYTF,TGTGCCAGCACTGCCGACCCGTATGGCTACACCTTC,TRBJ1-2,.,TRBV12-3/TRBV12-4,12,.
CASSFQGRDGYTF,TGTGCCAGCAGCTTCCAAGGGCGGGATGGCTACACCTTC,TRBJ1-2,.,TRBV5-4,13,once
CASSSNQETQYF,TGTGCCAGCAGTTCGAACCAAGAGACCCAGTACTTC,TRBJ2-5,.,TRBV5-8,12,few
CASSQVRGARLEQYF,TGTGCCAGCAGCCAAGTAAGGGGAGCTCGGTTGGAGCAGTACTTC,TRBJ2-7,.,TRBV14,15,few
CASSFSRDTEAFF,TGTGCCAGCAGTTTTTCGCGGGACACTGAAGCTTTCTTT,TRBJ1-1,.,TRBV6-5,13,many
CASSLGGLLGYF,TGTGCCAGCAGCTTAGGGGGTCTACTAGGGTACTTC,TRBJ2-7,.,TRBV7-2,12,few
CASSYSRVRGPPYNEQFF,TGTGCCAGCAGTTACTCGCGAGTGAGGGGGCCCCCCTACAATGAGCAGTTCTTC,TRBJ2-1,TRBD1,TRBV6-2/TRBV6-3,18,few
CASSSIRENYGYTF,TGCGCCAGCAGCTCCATCCGGGAAAACTATGGCTACACCTTC,TRBJ1-2,.,TRBV5-1,14,.
CASKRDPTYEQYF,TGTGCCAGCAAGAGGGATCCAACCTACGAGCAGTACTTC,TRBJ2-7,.,TRBV6-1,13,few
CASKVQGAIPTEAFF,TGTGCCAGTAAGGTACAGGGGGCGATCCCCACTGAAGCTTTCTTT,TRBJ1-1,TRBD1,TRBV19,15,.
CASSSISQETQYF,TGTGCCAGCAGCTCGATAAGCCAAGAGACCCAGTACTTC,TRBJ2-5,.,TRBV5-4,13,many
CSARTDSGTSGGYNEQFF,TGCAGTGCTAGGACTGACTCGGGGACTAGCGGGGGGTACAATGAGCAGTTCTTC,TRBJ2-1,TRBD2,TRBV20-1,18,few
CASSRRATSGGEQFF,TGTGCCAGCAGTCGACGGGCGACCTCGGGAGGTGAGCAGTTCTTC,TRBJ2-1,TRBD2,TRBV28,15,.
CASSLERGSTDTQYF,TGTGCTAGCAGCTTAGAGCGGGGAAGCACAGATACGCAGTATTTT,TRBJ2-3,TRBD2,TRBV7-7,15,few
CASSQAGTGGSTDTQYF,TGTGCCAGCAGCCAAGCTGGGACAGGGGGAAGCACAGATACGCAGTATTTT,TRBJ2-3,TRBD1,TRBV4-2,17,many
CASSLRYPGLAGVFYEQYF,TGTGCCAGCAGTCTCCGCTATCCTGGACTAGCGGGAGTATTTTACGAGCAGTACTTC,TRBJ2-7,TRBD2,TRBV6-1,19,few
CASSGLAAYNEQFF,TGTGCCAGCAGTGGACTAGCGGCTTACAATGAGCAGTTCTTC,TRBJ2-1,TRBD2,TRBV6-2/TRBV6-3,14,many
CSASSSHWGGSSTDTQYF,TGCAGTGCTAGCTCGAGCCATTGGGGGGGCTCTAGCACAGATACGCAGTATTTT,TRBJ2-3,.,TRBV20-1,18,.
CATSREGTGITYEQYF,TGTGCCACCAGCAGGGAGGGGACAGGGATAACCTACGAGCAGTACTTC,TRBJ2-7,TRBD1,TRBV15,16,few
CASSDFRTTSSQETQYF,TGTGCCAGCAGTGACTTCCGCACGACAAGCTCCCAAGAGACCCAGTACTTC,TRBJ2-5,.,TRBV2,17,few
CASSYSRQYGYTF,TGTGCCAGCAGTTACTCGAGACAGTATGGCTACACCTTC,TRBJ1-2,.,TRBV6-2/TRBV6-3,13,.
CASMAPNQPQHF,TGTGCCAGCATGGCGCCCAATCAGCCCCAGCATTTT,TRBJ1-5,.,TRBV6-5,12,few
CASTTSGTSTDTQYF,TGTGCCAGCACAACTAGCGGCACTAGCACAGATACGCAGTATTTT,TRBJ2-3,TRBD2,TRBV6-2/TRBV6-3,15,.
CASAREVDSNEQFF,TGTGCCAGCGCCAGGGAAGTCGACAGTAATGAGCAGTTCTTC,TRBJ2-1,.,TRBV2,14,.
CASSLSGIYGYTF,TGCGCCAGCAGCTTGAGTGGGATCTATGGCTACACCTTC,TRBJ1-2,.,TRBV5-1,13,.
CASSQRTSEKLFF,TGTGCCAGCAGTCAGAGAACGAGTGAAAAACTGTTTTTT,TRBJ1-4,.,TRBV7-9,13,many
CASSLESSLRDTQYF,TGTGCCAGCAGCTTAGAATCCTCGCTTCGAGATACGCAGTATTTT,TRBJ2-3,.,TRBV11-2,15,few
CASSYIGNSPLHF,TGTGCCAGCAGTTACATAGGCAATTCACCCCTCCACTTT,TRBJ1-6,.,TRBV6-5,13,few
CSARATFTSTDTQYF,TGCAGCGCCCGGGCCACATTCACTAGCACAGATACGCAGTATTTT,TRBJ2-3,.,TRBV29-1,15,.
CASSGDGLLHEQYF,TGTGCCAGCTCGGGCGACGGATTGCTCCACGAGCAGTACTTC,TRBJ2-7,.,TRBV18,14,.
CASSPGTANEQFF,TGTGCCAGCAGCCCAGGGACGGCCAATGAGCAGTTCTTC,TRBJ2-1,.,TRBV16,13,many
CSARTGREPYEQYF,TGCAGTGCTAGAACCGGCAGGGAGCCCTACGAGCAGTACTTC,TRBJ2-7,.,TRBV20-1,14,many
CASSLTAGDSYEQYF,TGTGCCAGCAGCTTAACAGCGGGGGACTCCTACGAGCAGTACTTC,TRBJ2-7,TRBD2,TRBV7-2,15,once
CASTGWTGGDQPQHF,TGTGCCAGTACTGGGTGGACAGGGGGCGATCAGCCCCAGCATTTT,TRBJ1-5,TRBD1,TRBV19,15,.
CASSSPGGLRNEQFF,TGTGCCAGCAGTTCCCCCGGGGGACTTCGGAATGAGCAGTTCTTC,TRBJ2-1,.,TRBV6-5,15,.
CASSLTGGNYEQYF,TGTGCCAGCAGCTTGACAGGGGGCAATTACGAGCAGTACTTC,TRBJ2-7,TRBD1,TRBV5-5,14,few
CASSRPSGGSYNEQFF,TGTGCCAGCAGTCGACCTAGCGGGGGGTCCTACAATGAGCAGTTCTTC,TRBJ2-1,TRBD2,TRBV28,16,.
CASSSFLAGVGDTQYF,TGTGCCAGCAGCTCCTTTCTAGCGGGAGTTGGCGATACGCAGTATTTT,TRBJ2-3,TRBD2,TRBV7-9,16,.
CSASGNVGNQPQHF,TGCAGTGCTAGTGGGAATGTGGGCAATCAGCCCCAGCATTTT,TRBJ1-5,.,TRBV20-1,14,once